This entry lists 32 T cell receptor beta chains sequenced from one sample in a study of shared clonotypes between healthy human individuals. The protocol was immunoSEQ multiplex PCR, while the TCRdb copy is restricted to in-frame clones and leaves out a portion. The table includes some 1,100,000 clones, about 80% detected once. Sample: memory CD4+ T cells from PBMCs. Noted subset: CD45RA-negative fraction. The receptor source for this set is a man aged 18 to 29 in good health. Some clones in this sample may be carry-over from other donors' samples.

The J gene is TRBJ2-6, the V gene TRBV7-9; D ambiguous. CDR1 is SEHNR, CDR2 FQNEAQ, per germline (reference sequence). The CDR3 is 16 amino acids. Trimming cost V 2 bases and J 0 bases, with 8 bases left between them. CDR3 in amino acids: CASSLLTGSGANVLTF. The CDR3 nucleotides read TGTGCCAGCAGCTTATTAACTGGCTCTGGGGCCAACGTCCTGACTTTC.

This clone has just a few counts. V is TRBV19 and J is TRBJ1-5; TRBD1 agrees at 8 bases. J lost 6 bases, V lost 1 base, and 8 bases had no gene match. This CDR3 is 16 amino acids long. The germline V gene encodes CDR1 LNHDA and CDR2 SQIVND (reference sequence). The CDR3 DNA is TGTGCCAGTAGTATAGCCCGGACAGGGATAACTCAGCCCCAGCATTTT. Its translation is CASSIARTGITQPQHF.

The chain carries TRBV11-2 and TRBJ2-7; D is unresolved. The CDR3 covers 15 residues. CDR1 SGHAT and CDR2 FQNNGV come from the germline V gene. Trimming took off 1 base at V and 3 bases at J, with 13 bases between the two ends. The CDR3 reads CASSLGGKGGYEQYF. DNA for the CDR3: TGTGCCAGCAGCTTAGGGGGAAAGGGTGGCTACGAGCAGTACTTC.

The J gene is TRBJ2-7, the V gene TRBV11-2; D is unclear. Trimming shortened V by 1 base and J by 6 bases, and 4 bases separated the two germline ends. CDR3 length: 11 residues. CDR1 and CDR2 from the germline V gene are SGHAT and FQNNGV. CDR3 sequence reads: CASSLVSEQYF. DNA for the CDR3: TGTGCCAGCAGCTTAGTATCCGAGCAGTACTTC.

This chain links TRBV6-6 with TRBJ2-2; D is uncertain. V lost 6 bases, J lost 1 base, and 9 bases lay in between. In germline, CDR1 is MNHNY, CDR2 SVGAGI (reference sequence). This CDR3 is 14 amino acids long. This CDR3 reads CASSRGRNTGELFF. DNA for the CDR3: TGTGCCAGCAGCCGCGGTCGGAACACCGGGGAGCTGTTTTTT.

This clone was seen only once. The genes are TRBV19 and TRBJ1-2, with D tentatively TRBD1 (5 bases). Trimming left V 6 bases short and J 8 bases short, with 22 bases between. Germline V gene sequence: CDR1 LNHDA, CDR2 SQIVND (reference sequence). CDR3 length: 15 residues. The CDR3 nucleotides are TGTGCCAGTAGGCAAATGGGGGACTCCCCTCGAGGCTACACCTTC. This encodes CASRQMGDSPRGYTF.

The V call is TRBV6-6, the J call TRBJ1-5, with D possibly being TRBD1 (5 bases). V lost 7 bases, J lost 0 bases, and 10 bases lay in between. Germline loops: CDR1 MNHNY, CDR2 SVGAGI (reference sequence). The CDR3 is 14 amino acids. CDR3 DNA: TGTGCCAGCACCCAGACAGATAGCAATCAGCCCCAGCATTTT. Amino acid sequence: CASTQTDSNQPQHF.

This clone has at least ten counts. The same CDR3 can be traced to other DNA sequences in this sample. This chain connects TRBV5-6 to TRBJ2-7, with D uncertain. This CDR3 spans 11 amino acids. The V gene lost 3 bases and the J gene lost 4 bases, with 5 bases spanning the gap. Germline-derived CDR1 and CDR2 are SGHDT and YYEEEE. CDR3 amino acids: CASSSLYEQYF. The CDR3 DNA sequence: TGTGCCAGCAGCTCCTTATACGAGCAGTACTTC.

The CDR3, as DNA: TGTGCCATCAAGAGGGACCTATACAATGAGCAGTTCTTC. This encodes CAIKRDLYNEQFF. The chain joins TRBV10-3 to TRBJ2-1; D is tentatively TRBD1 or TRBD2 (5 bases each). The germline V gene has CDR1 ENHRY and CDR2 SYGVKD. This CDR3 is 13 amino acids long. V gave up 7 bases and J gave up 4 bases, with 11 bases separating them.

The chain recombines TRBV5-5 with TRBJ2-2, with D unclear. Per the germline V gene, CDR1 is SGHKS and CDR2 is YYEKEE (reference sequence). Trimming removed 0 bases from V and 4 bases from J, with 4 bases in between. The CDR3 has 13 amino acids. CDR3 DNA sequence: TGTGCCAGCAGCTTGGACCTCACCGGGGAGCTGTTTTTT. It yields the protein CASSLDLTGELFF. The variable domain in full, with the rest retrieved from reference TRBV5-5 and TRBJ2-2, is DAGVTQSPTHLIKTRGQQVTLRCSPISGHKSVSWYQQVLGQGPQFIFQYYEKEERGRGNFPDRFSARQFPNYSSELNVNALLLGDSALYLCASSLDLTGELFFGEGSRLTVL.

The chain is built from TRBV28 and TRBJ1-2; unclear D gene. Germline V gives CDR1 MDHEN, CDR2 SYDVKM. The CDR3 sequence is 12 residues long. V was trimmed by 5 bases and J by 8 bases, leaving 12 bases between them. CDR3 nucleotide sequence: TGTGCCAGCAGTGATGCCACTCAAGGCTACACCTTC. This translates into CASSDATQGYTF.

The rearrangement links TRBV4-2 to TRBJ2-3; 10 bases are a match to TRBD2. The CDR3 contains 15 residues. Losses at the gene ends were 5 bases for V and 5 bases for J; bases not matched to a gene: 7. In germline, CDR1 is LGHNA, CDR2 YNFKEQ. DNA for the CDR3: TGTGCCAGCAGCTTACCTAGCGGGAGTAGAGATACGCAGTATTTT. This translates into CASSLPSGSRDTQYF.

Worth noting for this clone: A read error likely explains this, since a far larger clone differs by one base. The rearrangement joins TRBV28 to TRBJ1-5, with a tentative D call TRBD1 (5 bases). There are 15 residues in the CDR3. Germline lookup yields CDR1 MDHEN and CDR2 SYDVKM. CDR3: CASSSGFRGNQLQHF. The CDR3 DNA reads as TGTGCCAGCAGTTCAGGGTTTAGGGGCAATCAGCTCCAGCATTTT. Supplemented by reference TRBV28 and TRBJ1-5, the full variable domain reads DVKVTQSSRYLVKRTGEKVFLECVQDMDHENMFWYRQDPGLGLRLIYFSYDVKMKEKGDIPEGYSVSREKKERFSLILESASTNQTSMYLCASSSGFRGNQLQHFGDGTRLSIL.

CDR3 coding DNA: TGTGCCAGCAGTCCCTCTAGGTTGGGGGCCGGGGAGCTGTTTTTT. It codes for CASSPSRLGAGELFF. V and J are TRBV6-6 and TRBJ2-2; D might be TRBD1 or TRBD2, each matching 5 bases. Trimming took off 5 bases at V and 6 bases at J, with 16 bases between the two ends. The germline V gene encodes CDR1 MNHNY and CDR2 SVGAGI (reference sequence). The CDR3 extends over 15 amino acids.

The chain employs TRBV5-4 and TRBJ2-6, with 8 bases that match TRBD1. The germline V gene has CDR1 SGHNT and CDR2 YYREEE (reference sequence). This CDR3 has 18 amino acids. Trimming cost V 3 bases and J 4 bases; bases outside gene matches: 12. CDR3: CASSSSGSQGAGANVLTF. The CDR3 DNA reads TGTGCCAGCAGCTCATCGGGCTCCCAGGGGGCCGGGGCCAACGTCCTGACTTTC.

The chain uses TRBV18 and TRBJ2-3; TRBD2 might be the D (6 bases). Germline V CDR1 and CDR2: KGHSH, LQKENI. V was trimmed by 4 bases and J by 6 bases, leaving 17 bases between them. The CDR3 totals 15 residues. CDR3 nucleotides: TGTGCCAGCTCACGTGGCGGGAACCTCGTGGATACGCAGTATTTT. This gives the protein CASSRGGNLVDTQYF. The whole variable domain, filled in from reference TRBV18 and TRBJ2-3, reads NAGVMQNPRHLVRRRGQEARLRCSPMKGHSHVYWYRQLPEEGLKFMVYLQKENIIDESGMPKERFSAEFPKEGPSILRIQQVVRGDSAAYFCASSRGGNLVDTQYFGPGTRLTVL.

This sequence joins TRBV11-1 and TRBJ2-7, with a tentative D call TRBD2 (5 bases). Trimming removed 1 base from V and 4 bases from J, with 14 bases in between. In germline, CDR1 is SGHAT, CDR2 FQDESV (reference sequence). The CDR3 has 15 residues. CDR3 protein: CASSLGEGVQYEQYF. The CDR3 DNA is TGTGCCAGCAGCTTAGGTGAGGGAGTCCAATACGAGCAGTACTTC. The variable domain in full, with the rest retrieved from reference TRBV11-1 and TRBJ2-7, is EAEVAQSPRYKITEKSQAVAFWCDPISGHATLYWYRQILGQGPELLVQFQDESVVDDSQLPKDRFSAERLKGVDSTLKIQPAELGDSAMYLCASSLGEGVQYEQYFGPGTRLTVT.

This chain connects TRBV6-6 to TRBJ1-2; a possible D gene is TRBD1 (6 bases). Germline values: CDR1 MNHNY, CDR2 SVGAGI (reference sequence). The CDR3 length is 13 residues. Trimming took off 11 bases at V and 4 bases at J, with 17 bases between the two ends. This CDR3 is CALGGSNFYGYTF. The DNA of the CDR3 is TGTGCCCTGGGGGGCAGCAACTTCTATGGCTACACCTTC.

This clone has a single count. The sample carries other DNA sequences with the same CDR3. This chain links TRBV6-6 with TRBJ2-5, with D hard to call. The germline V and J ends were trimmed by 6 bases and 4 bases, with 9 bases remaining between them. Germline values: CDR1 MNHNY, CDR2 SVGAGI (reference sequence). This CDR3 comprises 12 residues. CDR3 coding DNA: TGTGCCAGCAGCCTTACGAGAGAGACCCAGTACTTC. This gives the protein CASSLTRETQYF.

The rearrangement joins TRBV27 to TRBJ1-1; possible D gene TRBD1, 5 bases. CDR3 size: 13 residues. V lost 6 bases to trimming and J lost 7 bases, with 15 bases between them. Germline V gene lookup returns CDR1 MNHEY and CDR2 SMNVEV (reference sequence). The CDR3 loop reads CASSLSRAGEAFF. The CDR3 region has the DNA TGTGCCAGCAGCCTAAGCAGGGCGGGTGAAGCTTTCTTT.

The rearrangement joins TRBV19 to TRBJ1-5; TRBD1 matches at 8 bases. Germline-derived CDR1 and CDR2 are LNHDA and SQIVND (reference sequence). V was pared by 3 bases and J by 11 bases, with 6 bases of the junction left unmatched. This CDR3 has 13 amino acids. The CDR3: CASSIRGHKAQHF. The CDR3 nucleotides read TGTGCCAGTAGTATCAGGGGGCATAAAGCCCAGCATTTT.

This chain connects TRBV5-1 to TRBJ2-1; 7 bases are shared with TRBD2. Germline V gene sequence: CDR1 SGHRS, CDR2 YFSETQ. V gave up 0 bases and J gave up 5 bases; unmatched junction bases: 5. The CDR3 runs to 15 residues. The CDR3 DNA follows: TGCGCCAGCAGCTTGGTTGCCGGGACTAACAATGAGCAGTTCTTC. Translated, it gives CASSLVAGTNNEQFF.

The genes are TRBV28 and TRBJ2-2; D is possibly TRBD1 (5 bases). Germline-derived CDR1 and CDR2 are MDHEN and SYDVKM. The ends were cut back, 6 bases at V and 7 bases at J, with 12 bases in the middle. The CDR3 has 13 residues. CDR3 in DNA: TGTGCCAGCAGACCGACAGACAGCGGGGAGCTGTTTTTT. Protein sequence: CASRPTDSGELFF. Using reference TRBV28 and TRBJ2-2 for the parts outside the CDR3, the full variable domain is DVKVTQSSRYLVKRTGEKVFLECVQDMDHENMFWYRQDPGLGLRLIYFSYDVKMKEKGDIPEGYSVSREKKERFSLILESASTNQTSMYLCASRPTDSGELFFGEGSRLTVL.

J is TRBJ2-7 and V is TRBV27; D gene uncertain. The CDR3 loop spans 15 amino acids. From germline, CDR1 is MNHEY and CDR2 SMNVEV (reference sequence). V was pared by 3 bases and J by 5 bases, with 17 bases between. This CDR3 is CASSFRASPLDEQYF. CDR3 sequence (DNA): TGTGCCAGCAGTTTTAGGGCCAGCCCCCTTGACGAGCAGTACTTC.

The sample holds a few counts of this clone. The CDR3 DNA reads as TGCAGCGTTGCCCACGAGCCCTATCAGCCCCAGCATTTT. It translates to CSVAHEPYQPQHF. V is TRBV29-1 and J is TRBJ1-5; D not certain. V lost 4 bases to trimming and J lost 5 bases, with 12 bases between them. Per the germline V gene, CDR1 is SQVTM and CDR2 is ANQGSEA. The CDR3 runs 13 residues.

This clone was seen just once. This chain links TRBV28 with TRBJ1-2; tentative D call: TRBD1 (5 bases). Trimming stripped 5 bases from V and 5 bases from J, with 9 bases between. CDR1 and CDR2 from the germline V gene are MDHEN and SYDVKM. This CDR3 comprises 12 residues. In DNA, the CDR3 is TGTGCCAGCAGTGCGGGACCGTATGGCTACACCTTC. Protein product: CASSAGPYGYTF.

This chain connects TRBV7-8 to TRBJ2-1; D may be TRBD2 (6 bases). The CDR3 spans 13 residues. CDR1 SGHVS and CDR2 FQNEAQ come from the germline V gene. The V and J ends lost 3 bases and 6 bases respectively, with 9 bases between them. The CDR3 DNA is TGTGCCAGCAGCTTCGGGACTGTCAATGAGCAGTTCTTC. Translated, it gives CASSFGTVNEQFF.

The CDR3 DNA sequence: TGTGCCAGCAGCTTAGGCAGGGGACATAGCAATCAGCCCCAGCATTTT. Translated, it gives CASSLGRGHSNQPQHF. The gene calls are TRBV11-2 and TRBJ1-5; D possibly corresponds to TRBD1 (6 bases). The CDR3 consists of 16 residues. Trimming left V 1 base short and J 0 bases short, with 10 bases between. CDR1 and CDR2 (germline): SGHAT, FQNNGV.

This clone has just a few counts. The rearrangement joins TRBV7-9 to TRBJ1-3; D is ambiguous. Germline CDR1 is SEHNR and CDR2 is FQNEAQ (reference sequence). The CDR3 is made up of 14 amino acids. V shed 5 bases and J shed 4 bases, with 12 bases lying between them. As DNA, the CDR3 is TGTGCCAGCAGCGAGCCGCGGTGGGGAAACACCATATATTTT. It is translated as CASSEPRWGNTIYF.

This rearrangement joins TRBV15 to TRBJ2-7; 7 bases agree with TRBD1. This CDR3 comprises 15 residues. J was trimmed by 1 base and V by 0 bases; bases with no gene match: 3. Germline V gives CDR1 LNHNV, CDR2 YYDKDF (reference sequence). The CDR3 DNA sequence: TGTGCCACCAGCAGAGATATGGACAGGTCCTACGAGCAGTACTTC. This sequence encodes CATSRDMDRSYEQYF. Together with reference TRBV15 and TRBJ2-7, the CDR3 gives the full variable domain: DAMVIQNPRYQVTQFGKPVTLSCSQTLNHNVMYWYQQKSSQAPKLLFHYYDKDFNNEADTPDNFQSRRPNTSFCFLDIRSPGLGDTAMYLCATSRDMDRSYEQYFGPGTRLTVT.

In this sample, this clone turned up once. The gene calls are TRBV29-1 and TRBJ2-3; D not resolved. CDR1 is SQVTM, CDR2 ANQGSEA, per germline. Trimming shortened V by 4 bases and J by 0 bases, and 14 bases separated the two germline ends. The CDR3 is 15 residues long. CDR3 residues: CSVVSLPTSTDTQYF. The CDR3 coding sequence is TGCAGCGTTGTTAGCCTTCCTACTAGCACAGATACGCAGTATTTT.

This clone was picked up a small number of times. This sequence joins TRBV18 and TRBJ1-5; D is possibly TRBD1 (5 bases). V was trimmed by 3 bases and J by 7 bases, leaving 19 bases between them. Germline V gene data show CDR1 as KGHSH and CDR2 as LQKENI. The CDR3 has 16 residues. The CDR3 coding sequence is TGTGCCAGCTCACCGTTAGCCTCGGACATCGGACAGCCCCAGCATTTT. Protein: CASSPLASDIGQPQHF.